Below, 10 T cell receptor beta chains from the same sample are listed, as sequenced in a study of T cell repertoires in urothelial bladder cancer. Assay used: immunoSEQ multiplex PCR; TCRdb lists only in-frame clones, some missing. The sample yields approximately 11,000 clones, approximately 71% seen once. Sequenced sample: tumor-infiltrating cells from bladder cancer. The origin of the receptors is a human donor with a benign inflammatory bladder lesion.

This chain uses TRBV7-9 with TRBJ1-1; TRBD1 might be the D (6 bases). The germline V and J ends were trimmed by 5 bases and 5 bases, with 12 bases remaining between them. The CDR3 spans 13 residues. Germline lookup yields CDR1 SEHNR and CDR2 FQNEAQ (reference sequence). The CDR3, as DNA: TGTGCCAGCAGCCGTACAGGGTGGACTGAAGCTTTCTTT. It translates to CASSRTGWTEAFF. The whole variable domain, filled in from reference TRBV7-9 and TRBJ1-1, reads DTGVSQNPRHKITKRGQNVTFRCDPISEHNRLYWYRQTLGQGPEFLTYFQNEAQLEKSRLLSDRFSAERPKGSFSTLEIQRTEQGDSAMYLCASSRTGWTEAFFGQGTRLTVV.

This chain connects TRBV10-3 to TRBJ2-7, with D uncertain. Germline V lookup: CDR1 ENHRY, CDR2 SYGVKD. The CDR3 extends over 12 amino acids. With 0 bases removed from V and 3 bases from J, the gap between germline ends came to 3 bases. In DNA form, the CDR3 reads TGTGCCATCAGTGAGTCGGACTACGAGCAGTACTTC. It specifies CAISESDYEQYF.

V and J are TRBV5-6 and TRBJ1-4; maybe TRBD1 (5 bases). The CDR3 is made up of 12 amino acids. Trimming removed 4 bases from V and 7 bases from J, with 8 bases in between. The germline gives CDR1 SGHDT, CDR2 YYEEEE. The CDR3 region has the DNA TGTGCCAGCAGCATCAGGGTTGAAAAACTGTTTTTT. Its translation: CASSIRVEKLFF.

The chain employs TRBV5-6 and TRBJ2-2; D is undetermined. V lost 2 bases to trimming and J lost 6 bases, with 5 bases between them. The CDR3 totals 12 residues. Germline V gene lookup returns CDR1 SGHDT and CDR2 YYEEEE. CDR3 amino acids: CASSFPAGELFF. The CDR3, as DNA: TGTGCCAGCAGCTTTCCCGCCGGGGAGCTGTTTTTT.

V is TRBV12-5 and J is TRBJ1-1; D gene uncertain. The CDR3 length is 13 residues. Trimming cost V 6 bases and J 1 base, with 9 bases left between them. Per the germline V gene, CDR1 is LGHNT and CDR2 is FRNRAP. CDR3 loop: CASGFQANTEAFF. The CDR3 nucleotides are TGTGCTAGTGGGTTCCAGGCGAACACTGAAGCTTTCTTT.

The V gene is TRBV6-6, the J gene TRBJ2-2; D unresolved. V gave up 11 bases and J gave up 0 bases, with 10 bases separating them. Germline values: CDR1 MNHNY, CDR2 SVGAGI (reference sequence). The CDR3 extends over 13 amino acids. CDR3 in DNA: TGTGCCGGTCGAGGCTCGAACACCGGGGAGCTGTTTTTT. Residues: CAGRGSNTGELFF.

The chain recombines TRBV4-1 with TRBJ2-2; a possible D gene is TRBD1 (6 bases). V was cut by 1 base and J by 1 base, with 22 bases left in between. The CDR3 length is 20 residues. In germline, CDR1 is MGHRA, CDR2 YSYEKL. The CDR3, as DNA: TGCGCCAGCAGCCAAGGGGCGGTCCCTACCGGGACAAGGAACACCGGGGAGCTGTTTTTT. It is translated as CASSQGAVPTGTRNTGELFF.

The CDR3 reads CASSQGTSGRLQETQYF. CDR3 sequence (DNA): TGCGCCAGCAGTCAGGGTACTAGCGGGAGACTCCAAGAGACCCAGTACTTC. V gene TRBV4-1 combines with J gene TRBJ2-5; 11 nucleotides align to TRBD2. The CDR3 has 17 amino acids. The V gene's germline CDR1 is MGHRA and CDR2 YSYEKL. The J segment lost 1 base and the V segment lost 6 bases, leaving 10 bases of the junction unmatched.

In its sample, this clone was seen a few times. V and J are TRBV4-2 and TRBJ1-1; D is ambiguous. Trimming shortened V by 4 bases and J by 1 base, and 7 bases separated the two germline ends. The CDR3 is 13 residues long. CDR1 is LGHNA and CDR2 is YNFKEQ in the germline V gene. CDR3 loop: CASSRAGNTEAFF. The DNA for the CDR3 is TGTGCCAGCAGCCGTGCCGGGAACACTGAAGCTTTCTTT.

This sequence joins TRBV6-1 and TRBJ1-2; a possible D gene is TRBD1 (5 bases). From germline, CDR1 is MNHNS and CDR2 SASEGT. V dropped 4 bases and J dropped 5 bases, with 14 bases sitting between them. There are 14 residues in the CDR3. CDR3 protein: CASSGPGLLYGYTF. CDR3 DNA: TGTGCCAGCAGTGGACCAGGGCTCCTTTATGGCTACACCTTC.